This T cell receptor beta chain was captured in a study of identical twins. Study results and caveats: Shared out-of-frame alpha sequences (those common to twins) showed excess low generation probability. The degree of excess twin sharing was weaker in beta out-of-frame sequences.

Donors were all healthy Caucasians. The V gene's germline CDR1 is DFQATT and CDR2 SNEGSKA (reference sequence). The V end lost 6 bases, the J end lost 2 bases, and 17 bases lay between the germline ends. This CDR3 is 14 amino acids long. The sample holds a few counts of this clonotype. Its antigen is undetermined. With template switching, a universal primer site was added, and the cDNA carried unique molecular identifiers. MiXCR, run by TCRdb on the 5' RACE reads, gives a single entry per CDR3 protein. The sample has about 700,000 distinct CDR3 sequences, roughly 6% seen once. Sequencing used naive T cells sorted from blood. This receptor was obtained from a man between 18 and 29 years old in good health. The rearrangement links TRBV20-1 to TRBJ2-7, with D possibly TRBD2 on 5 matching bases. In DNA form, the CDR3 reads TGCAGTGCGGGGAGACCAGATTTCCCCTACGAGCAGTACTTC. Its translation is CSAGRPDFPYEQYF.